This T cell receptor (beta chain) was recovered during a study of shared clonotypes between healthy human individuals (TCRdb year 2020). Broadly, across the study: The cohort comprised a couple of women and a few men aged 18 to 49 years. Per donor, three plates each were used for CD4 naive and CD4 memory, two for CD8 naive, and one for CD8 memory. Blood TCR repertoires of several healthy adults were deeply sequenced to estimate repertoire size and the extent of clonotype sharing between individuals. To increase sequencing depth and limit assay-specific biases, TCR repertoire library preparation and sequencing were carried out by different laboratories using diverse techniques. Leukapheresis yielded between about 0.94 and 9 billion PBMCs per donor. The investigation overall reported the following: Pairwise subsampling led to the expectation that sequencing depth would affect the degree of clonotype sharing among donors. The genetic and exposure-history diversity represented was limited by the small number of donors. Rarefaction of sorted-subset datasets indicated incomplete sequencing despite the large sequencing depth. Compared with non-shared clonotypes, clonotypes shared by all four sorted-subset donors had higher generation probabilities. Sharing across several donors was observed for about 5% of naive CD4, 3.5% of naive CD8, 2.3% of memory CD4, and around 0.42% of memory CD8 clonotypes. Naive subsets generally had larger estimated clonotype richness than memory subsets did. Sampling was limited to blood, and TCR repertoires in tissue likely differ from TCR repertoires in blood.

Using the deep immunoSEQ assay, multiplex PCR amplified TCR CDR3 regions from genomic DNA. For each cell subset, the extracted genomic DNA was distributed evenly across all wells of several immunoSEQ 96-well plates, and each plate served as one replicate. Each replicate PCR for sorted subsets received around 200 ng genomic DNA, equal to tens of thousands of T cell genomes. Purified libraries were measured with a Qubit 3.0 fluorometer, size-checked on a Bioanalyzer 2100, and measured again with the KAPA Library Quantification kit. A separate single-read 150-cycle Illumina NextSeq 550 flow cell was used to sequence each immunoSEQ 96-well plate. On the authors' methods: Because the immunoSEQ output included only junctional sequences and no quality scores, the filtering could not be the same as the filtering used for full-length reads. To assign V/J genes and CDR3, sequences were annotated against IMGT germline references using PyIR, a Python wrapper for IgBLAST v1.9. Reads were filtered out if the reads had weak V/J assignments (E-value above 1e-6), no CDR3, stop codons, out-of-frame junctions, or ambiguous translated residues. V3J clonotypes were defined as sequences sharing the same inferred V gene, J gene, and CDR3 amino acid sequence. Percentage overlap between repertoires was calculated by dividing the number of shared unique clonotypes by the size of the smaller repertoire. Richness of each repertoire was evaluated using RTK rarefaction, the Chao1 estimator, and Recon v2.1 estimates of unobserved clonotypes. OLGA was used to compute generation probabilities for all TCRbeta clonotypes that the gDNA method yielded from a few donors. Imported from immuneACCESS, the table was reduced by TCRdb to in-frame sequences with V and J called. These copies leave out some clones; in studies compared against another copy, an unresolved V gene accounts for under half, and the cause of the remainder is not known. D and trimming come from the DNA, and the V and J calls and clone size come from that table. This sample is represented by roughly 810,000 clones; around 96% of them were singletons. The ten largest clones capture approximately 0.2% of the sample.

CD8 naive samples consisted of CD45RO-negative cells that were positively selected for CCR7, yielding a CD45RA+CCR7+ population without TemRA cells. The donors were healthy, HIV-negative adults who had no recently reported acute infections or vaccinations. Only Caucasian adults living in Nashville, Tennessee, USA were represented among the donors. Blood was collected by leukapheresis, and PBMCs were isolated by Ficoll-Histopaque density gradient centrifugation and then cryopreserved in liquid nitrogen vapor phase. Analytical flow cytometry was used to check the purity and quantity of each magnetically sorted T cell population. Each sorted fraction had its genomic DNA isolated and then quantified by UV absorbance on a Nanodrop 2000c. Points on this clone: Which antigen it targets is not known. The input lacks base qualities; no much larger clone sits a single base away.

CDR1 and CDR2 were assigned from the germline V gene as SGHTA and FQGNSA. Including cysteine and phenylalanine, the CDR3 has 12 amino acids. The retained sequence is limited to the CDR3, 36 bases, with the frame set at the first base. The junction shows trimming of 4 bases on V and 3 bases on J, plus 7 bases between the germline ends. The sample taken for sequencing was naive CD8+ T cells sorted from blood. What this sample's cell subset or site label stands for: CD45RA+CCR7+. The sequence derives from a young man in good health. This chain joins TRBV7-2 to TRBJ2-7; TRBD1 is perhaps the D gene, given 5 matching bases. The CDR3 in this case is CASSYQGYEQYF. The nucleotide sequence is TGTGCCAGCAGCTACCAGGGCTACGAGCAGTACTTC.